This TCR beta chain was obtained from a study of cytomegalovirus exposure and HLA in healthy donors. Looking at the study overall: It was reported in a later analysis that the roughly 120 validation repertoires used the same platform as the roughly 700 first-cohort repertoires. The study's findings and limits: Rare TCR sequences dominated, though some public TCRs recurred in many donors. High sensitivity and specificity were reportedly achieved when the classifier diagnosed cytomegalovirus status. In vitro testing confirmed a few CMV-associated chains as specific for CMV antigens.

With 6 bases clipped from V and 5 bases from J, the junction kept 6 bases outside the gene matches. Looked up from germline, CDR1 is SNHLY and CDR2 is FYNNEI. The CDR3 consists of 14 residues. The assay was immunoSEQ multiplex PCR, and TCRdb's table has in-frame clones only and misses some. The sample yields tens of thousands of clones, 96% seen once. With respect to this clone: Its antigen is unknown.

The TCR sequence derives from a man aged 18 to 30 in good health and CMV-seronegative. Input material: PBMCs. The gene calls are TRBV2 and TRBJ2-3; 9 nucleotides line up with TRBD2. The CDR3 sequence is CASSRLAVGDTQYF. In nucleotides, the CDR3 is TGTGCCAGCAGCAGACTAGCGGTAGGAGATACGCAGTATTTT.